The T cell receptor (beta chain) described here comes from a study of blood T cell repertoires in COVID-19 (dated by TCRdb to 2018 to 2021). In the study overall: Samples from collaborators originated in the United States, Italy and Spain and spanned both the acute and convalescent phases of COVID-19. The prospective study material was composed of cDNA or gDNA derived from T cells, B-cell-depleted T cells, or PBMCs. Subjects who had been exposed to COVID-19, were actively infected with it, or had recovered from it provided the deeply sampled blood TCRbeta repertoires that made up the dataset. The repertoires were released in a freely available public database meant as a resource for research on the immune response to SARS-CoV-2. The samples were drawn from two sources: the first 160 participants of the ongoing ImmuneRACE study, and over 950 subjects contributed by 6 global collaborators. Sample metadata almost always included a de-identified subject ID, COVID-19 status, age in years and sex. HLA class I and class II types, where available, came from metadata supplied by the sample provider rather than from assay-based typing.

Ends trimmed: V by 4 bases, J by 4 bases; bases unmatched to a gene: 9. The germline V gene (reference sequence) gives CDR1 as SGHNT and CDR2 as YYREEE. Spanning cysteine to phenylalanine, the CDR3 consists of 16 amino acids. The entry retains the CDR3 DNA only, 48 bases that are in frame from base 1. Whole blood was collected in K2EDTA tubes by collaborating institutions according to the institutions' own protocols. For TCRbeta analysis, collaborator samples were shipped as frozen whole blood, as isolated PBMCs, or as DNA extracted from either sample type. This clone showed up just a few times. Its binding antigen is unknown. One base away there is no much larger clone; base qualities are not given. TCRbeta CDR3 regions were amplified from genomic DNA by means of the immunoSEQ Assay, a bias-controlled multiplex PCR. The original methods were these. Within the assay, amplification of reference gene primers was used to estimate how many nucleated cells each sample contained. To quantify the absolute abundance of each unique TCRbeta CDR3 rearrangement, sequence reads were collapsed and filtered. Productive Simpson clonality was computed per sample as the square root of Simpson's diversity index over productive rearrangements. In TCRdb, the immuneACCESS table is reduced to in-frame sequences with V and J assigned. These tables do not hold every clone; where another copy was compared, an unresolved V gene accounts for under half, and the others remain unexplained. The DNA gave D and trimming, while V, J and clone size come from that table. In all, the sample holds more than 200,000 clones, and around 78% of those were seen once. The top ten constitute 2.6% of the sample.

The study at large found these results: How much clinical and demographic metadata was included differed by source and by participant, and the metadata was provided uncurated.

The specimen sequenced was peripheral blood. This sequence originates from a woman aged 70-85 years with active or convalescent COVID-19. Here the chain combines TRBV5-4 and TRBJ2-5; 11 central nucleotides agree with TRBD2. The CDR3 protein is CASSPLLAGARETQYF. The sequenced DNA is TGTGCCAGCAGCCCCTTACTAGCGGGGGCGAGAGAGACCCAGTACTTC. With the portions outside the CDR3 filled from the reference TRBV5-4 and TRBJ2-5 genes, the complete variable region becomes ETGVTQSPTHLIKTRGQQVTLRCSSQSGHNTVSWYQQALGQGPQFIFQYYREEENGRGNFPPRFSGLQFPNYSSELNVNALELDDSALYLCASSPLLAGARETQYFGPGTRLLVL.